This T cell receptor (beta chain) originates from a study of T cell responses to AZD1222 COVID-19 vaccine. Notes on the study in general: Reports say nearly half of spike-specific TCRs go after unmutated variant regions. Donors were chiefly white British, with a greater number of females, and clonal diversity was perhaps underestimated. Repertoires were obtained only post-peak T cell response.

Points on this clone: Its matching antigen is unknown.

CDR1 and CDR2 from the germline V gene are GTSNPN and SVGIG (reference sequence). The CDR3 spans 13 residues. Trimming took off 5 bases at V and 6 bases at J, with 16 bases between the two ends. The table came from immunoSEQ multiplex PCR; TCRdb's copy has only in-frame clones and leaves some out. The sample has 92,000 or so clones, 80% to 90% seen once; the top ten hold about 1.5%. This material consisted of peripheral blood, taken on day 0 of AZD1222 vaccination. The source is an adult in good health. V is TRBV30 and J is TRBJ1-2; D is unclear. The CDR3 reads CAWQLGALDGYTF. For the CDR3, the DNA is TGTGCCTGGCAATTGGGAGCCTTAGATGGCTACACCTTC.